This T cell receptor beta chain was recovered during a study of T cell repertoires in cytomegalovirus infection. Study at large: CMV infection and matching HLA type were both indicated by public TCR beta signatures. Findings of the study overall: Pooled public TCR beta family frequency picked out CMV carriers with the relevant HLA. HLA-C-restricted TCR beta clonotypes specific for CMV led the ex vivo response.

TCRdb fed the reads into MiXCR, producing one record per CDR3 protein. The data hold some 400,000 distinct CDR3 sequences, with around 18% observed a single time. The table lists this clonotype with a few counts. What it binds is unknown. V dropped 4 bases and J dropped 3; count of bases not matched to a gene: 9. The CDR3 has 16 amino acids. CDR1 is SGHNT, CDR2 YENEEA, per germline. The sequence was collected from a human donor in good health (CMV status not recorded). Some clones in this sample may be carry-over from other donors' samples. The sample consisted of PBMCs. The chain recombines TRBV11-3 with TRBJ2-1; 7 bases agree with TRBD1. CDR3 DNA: TGTGCCAGCAGCTACGGGGACAGAGGGTACTACAATGAGCAGTTCTTC. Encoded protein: CASSYGDRGYYNEQFF. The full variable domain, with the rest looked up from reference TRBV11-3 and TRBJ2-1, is EAGVVQSPRYKIIEKKQPVAFWCNPISGHNTLYWYLQNLGQGPELLIRYENEEAVDDSQLPKDRFSAERLKGVDSTLKIQPAELGDSAVYLCASSYGDRGYYNEQFFGPGTRLTVL.